The TCR beta chain under discussion was sequenced for a study of graft-versus-host responses after intestinal transplantation. Trimming cost V 2 bases and J 6 bases, with 10 bases left between them. The CDR3 sequence is 13 residues long. CDR1 and CDR2 (germline): LGHNT, FRNRAP. Study observations and caveats: In patients with graft-donor T cell macrochimerism, allograft graft-versus-host to host-versus-graft clonal ratios were high. Early post-transplant declines in HvG were associated with peak levels of circulating GvH clones.

The table lists this clone with a count of one. The antigen remains unidentified. Some clones are missing from TCRdb's copy, which holds only in-frame ones; the method was immunoSEQ multiplex PCR. The data contain 90,000 to 130,000 clones, approximately 93% of them seen just once; the ten biggest clones take up more than 0.95%. This TCR came from a human donor who was the organ donor for an intestinal transplant. The chain has TRBV12-5 and TRBJ1-2; D is undetermined. The sample in question was unstimulated CD8+ T cells sorted from spleen or lymph node cells, obtained before transplant. The CDR3 here is CASGLLQDDGYTF. The CDR3 DNA is TGTGCTAGTGGTTTGCTCCAGGACGATGGCTACACCTTC.